These T cell receptor beta chains were read from a single sample in a study of human T cells and chemical hapten exposure. TCRdb processed the 5' RACE reads anew with MiXCR; each CDR3 protein has one entry. The table includes more than 140,000 distinct CDR3 sequences, over 3.5% detected once. The origin of the receptors is a female donor in good health. Both conserved end residues are part of each CDR3. The D gene is left open where the match is weak.

v_call	j_call	d_call	cdr3_aa
TRBV7-2	TRBJ2-1	TRBD2	CASSSTGGAAYNEQFF
TRBV24-1	TRBJ1-4	NA	CATSDTRGPARKLFF
TRBV5-4	TRBJ2-3	TRBD2	CASSLPLGLASGADTQYF
TRBV4-3	TRBJ1-5	NA	CASSLPTMGEQNFKRNQPQHF
TRBV6-2/TRBV6-3	TRBJ1-5	TRBD1	CASRGTGAPGQPQHF
TRBV19	TRBJ1-5	NA	CASTPDTGLNQPQHF
TRBV6-5	TRBJ2-5	NA	CASSYSKVRVETQYF
TRBV20-1	TRBJ1-1	NA	CSARGQPNTEAFF
TRBV13	TRBJ2-3	NA	CASSPPGLRRTDTQYF
TRBV10-3	TRBJ1-1	NA	CAINIPGGTEAFF
TRBV10-3	TRBJ2-5	NA	CAYSGSYQETQYF
TRBV5-5	TRBJ2-7	NA	CASSSAWTTYEQYF
TRBV3-1	TRBJ1-1	NA	CASGVNTEAFF
TRBV14	TRBJ2-1	TRBD2	CASSQDSASGGVHNEQFF
TRBV20-1	TRBJ2-2	NA	CSARDYRGGGELFF
TRBV28	TRBJ2-7	NA	CASSFGASYEQYF
TRBV5-1	TRBJ2-7	TRBD1	CASSLSPQGARYEQYF
TRBV5-4	TRBJ2-2	NA	CASSSGTNTGELFF
TRBV7-2	TRBJ1-5	NA	CASSLDFRSGQPQHF
TRBV28	TRBJ2-7	NA	CASSETGRSYEQYF
TRBV7-2	TRBJ2-7	NA	CASSSGPVLEQYF
TRBV20-1	TRBJ2-3	TRBD1	CSAASPRGRSWDTQYF
TRBV29-1	TRBJ2-2	NA	CSVPVRTGELFF
TRBV12-5	TRBJ2-1	NA	CASGLNGVSYNEQFF
TRBV7-6	TRBJ2-3	TRBD1	CASSKNRGTTDTQYF
TRBV5-5	TRBJ1-5	NA	CASSLVGVGQPQHF
TRBV12-3/TRBV12-4	TRBJ1-6	NA	CASSSDPGGSSPLHF
TRBV12-3/TRBV12-4	TRBJ2-5	TRBD1	CASSPTGGEETQYF
TRBV28	TRBJ1-4	NA	CASMRESEKLFF
TRBV6-5	TRBJ1-2	NA	CASSYGDKGYGYTF
TRBV9	TRBJ2-7	TRBD2	CASSAGLAGTWQYF
TRBV9	TRBJ2-3	NA	CASSVGRLVTDTQYF
TRBV27	TRBJ1-1	NA	CASSFAFMNTEAFF
TRBV6-2/TRBV6-3	TRBJ2-7	NA	CASSRPPWRSAYEQYF
TRBV13	TRBJ1-2	TRBD1	CASSSGLSQDRVLGGYTF
TRBV5-1	TRBJ1-6	TRBD1	CASSPTGGKNSPLHF
TRBV5-1	TRBJ2-1	NA	CASSFTSRNEQFF
TRBV7-9	TRBJ2-3	TRBD2	CASSSSSGRTDTQYF
TRBV6-5	TRBJ2-5	NA	CASSRNVRGQETQYF
TRBV9	TRBJ2-7	NA	CASSVVYEQYF
TRBV6-6	TRBJ1-1	TRBD1	CASRQGGEDTEAFF
TRBV12-3/TRBV12-4	TRBJ2-4	NA	CASSFRSLAKNIQYF
TRBV4-2	TRBJ1-1	NA	CASSHRGGEEPEAFF
TRBV7-2	TRBJ2-1	TRBD1	CASSLVGTGYYNEQFF
TRBV4-2	TRBJ1-5	TRBD1	CASSQETGGINQPQHF
TRBV5-1	TRBJ2-4	NA	CASSFGDRNIQYF
TRBV16	TRBJ2-1	NA	CASSQNPNNEQFF
TRBV28	TRBJ2-3	NA	CASSSRAVTDTQYF
TRBV2	TRBJ1-5	TRBD1	CASSGAQGGPQHF
TRBV27	TRBJ2-1	NA	CASRKPNNNEQFF
TRBV6-2/TRBV6-3	TRBJ2-5	NA	CASSYGLVETQYF
TRBV7-2	TRBJ1-2	NA	CASSLVGAGRDLYGYTF
TRBV28	TRBJ2-4	NA	CASRGGADKNIQYF
TRBV6-5	TRBJ2-7	NA	CASSYSRAPDEQYF
TRBV2	TRBJ2-1	NA	CASSVYNEQFF
TRBV20-1	TRBJ2-2	NA	CSARGRVSNTGELFF
TRBV20-1	TRBJ2-3	NA	CSNSKTSTDTQYF
TRBV7-9	TRBJ1-3	NA	CASSLDSSGRTIYF